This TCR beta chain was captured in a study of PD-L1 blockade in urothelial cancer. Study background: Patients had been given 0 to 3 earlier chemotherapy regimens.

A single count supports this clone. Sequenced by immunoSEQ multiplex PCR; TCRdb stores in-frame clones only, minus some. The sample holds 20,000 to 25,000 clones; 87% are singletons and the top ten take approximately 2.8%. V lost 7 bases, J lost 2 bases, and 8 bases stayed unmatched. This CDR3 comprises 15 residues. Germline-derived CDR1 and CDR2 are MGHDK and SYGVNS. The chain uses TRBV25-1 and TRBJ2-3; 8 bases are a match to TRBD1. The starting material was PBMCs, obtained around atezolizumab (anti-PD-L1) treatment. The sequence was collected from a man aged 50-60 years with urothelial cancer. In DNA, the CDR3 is TGTGCCAGCATTCCGGACAGGGTATACACAGATACGCAGTATTTT. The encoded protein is CASIPDRVYTDTQYF. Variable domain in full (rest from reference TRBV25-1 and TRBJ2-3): EADIYQTPRYLVIGTGKKITLECSQTMGHDKMYWYQQDPGMELHLIHYSYGVNSTEKGDLSSESTVSRIRTEHFPLTLESARPSHTSQYLCASIPDRVYTDTQYFGPGTRLTVL.